This TCR beta chain was obtained from a study of blood T cells in healthy people across ages. Study summary: Per every two T cells, about one barcoded beta molecule was captured by template switching.

On this clonotype itself: Its antigen remains unidentified.

Sample-barcoded 5' priming and a J-beta primer mix drove a second PCR of 7 to 11 cycles. At least 3 million CDR3-containing paired-end reads were obtained per sample. MiXCR, run by TCRdb on the 5' RACE reads, gives a single entry per CDR3 protein. Of around 710,000 distinct CDR3 sequences in the sample, roughly 43% were seen once. Trimming cost V 0 bases and J 1 base, with 9 bases left between them. This CDR3 comprises 15 residues. Germline CDR1 SEHNR, CDR2 FQNEAQ (reference sequence). Broader study findings: Researchers deemed the diversity estimates from one million T cells underestimates. As age increased, TCR beta diversity per million T cells fell in a roughly linear fashion.

Sequencing input: blood. This TCR was recovered from a woman aged 60 to 75 in good health. This chain connects TRBV7-9 to TRBJ2-5; D is unresolved. The CDR3 sequence is CASSLATTAQETQYF. CDR3 DNA sequence: TGTGCCAGCAGCTTAGCAACAACAGCCCAAGAGACCCAGTACTTC.